This T cell receptor (beta chain) emerged from a study of blood T cells in healthy people across ages. Germline values: CDR1 SGHAT, CDR2 FQNNGV. The V gene end was trimmed by 3 bases and the J gene end by 0 bases; junction bases not matched to a gene: 12. The length of the CDR3 is 18 residues. The use of a sample-barcoded 5' primer and a J-beta primer mix characterized a second PCR of about 7 to 12 cycles. Samples each returned at least 3 million CDR3-containing paired-end reads. One entry per CDR3 protein, called by TCRdb with MiXCR from the 5' RACE reads. This sample has 1.5 million to 2 million distinct CDR3 sequences, with roughly 52% found just once.

The sample comprised blood. The V and J genes are TRBV11-2 and TRBJ2-3; 7 nucleotides match TRBD1. The source of this sequence is a woman aged 40 to 55 in good health. CDR3 bases: TGTGCCAGCAGCTTCGGGACAGAGCTTTCCTTTAGCACAGATACGCAGTATTTT. The encoded protein is CASSFGTELSFSTDTQYF. Combining the CDR3 with reference TRBV11-2 and TRBJ2-3 gives the whole variable domain EAGVAQSPRYKIIEKRQSVAFWCNPISGHATLYWYQQILGQGPKLLIQFQNNGVVDDSQLPKDRFSAERLKGVDSTLKIQPAKLEDSAVYLCASSFGTELSFSTDTQYFGPGTRLTVL.